One sample yielded the 3 T cell receptor beta chains listed below, sequenced in a study of blood T cell repertoires in COVID-19. Generated by immunoSEQ multiplex PCR, the TCRdb table keeps only in-frame clones and is missing some. The repertoire holds under 200,000 clones, with over 80% as singletons. Sequencing input: PBMCs or T cells enriched from blood (not recorded which). The receptors stem from a woman aged 60-70 years who had recovered from COVID-19.

The chain uses TRBV19 and TRBJ1-2; 7 bases map to TRBD1. Germline V gene data show CDR1 as LNHDA and CDR2 as SQIVND (reference sequence). The CDR3 is made up of 16 amino acids. The trim removed 8 bases at V and 0 bases at J, leaving 12 bases unmatched. DNA of the CDR3: TGTGCCAGTCGCCCGGGACAGCGGACCCCTAACTATGGCTACACCTTC. Its translation: CASRPGQRTPNYGYTF.

The chain links TRBV5-1 to TRBJ1-4; 9 bases match TRBD1. Germline V gene lookup returns CDR1 SGHRS and CDR2 YFSETQ. This CDR3 spans 13 amino acids. After removal of 7 bases from V and 5 bases from J, the junction contained 3 bases not matched to a gene. The CDR3 DNA is TGCGCCAGCGGGGACAGGGAGAATGAAAAACTGTTTTTT. It encodes CASGDRENEKLFF.

This clone was found once. V gene TRBV28 combines with J gene TRBJ1-5, with D hard to call. Germline loops: CDR1 MDHEN, CDR2 SYDVKM. Trimming cost V 6 bases and J 7 bases, with 16 bases left between them. The CDR3 has 14 residues. The CDR3 nucleotides are TGTGCCAGCAGCCGTTCCTGGAGGAGCCAGCCCCAGCATTTT. Its translation: CASSRSWRSQPQHF.